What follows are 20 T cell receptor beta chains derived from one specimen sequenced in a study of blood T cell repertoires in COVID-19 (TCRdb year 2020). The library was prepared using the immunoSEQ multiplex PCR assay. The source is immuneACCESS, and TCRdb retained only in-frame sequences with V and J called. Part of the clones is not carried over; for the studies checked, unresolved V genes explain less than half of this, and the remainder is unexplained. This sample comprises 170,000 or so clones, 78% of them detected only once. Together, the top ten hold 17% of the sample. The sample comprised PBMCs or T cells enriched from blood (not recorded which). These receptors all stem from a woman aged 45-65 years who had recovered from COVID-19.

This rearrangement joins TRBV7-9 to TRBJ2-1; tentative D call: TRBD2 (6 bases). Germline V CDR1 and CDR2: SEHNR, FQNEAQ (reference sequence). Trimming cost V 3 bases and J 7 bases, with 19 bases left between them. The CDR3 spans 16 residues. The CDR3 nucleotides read TGTGCCAGCAGCTTTAGAAGTGCTAGCGAGAGGAATGAGCAGTTCTTC. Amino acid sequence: CASSFRSASERNEQFF.

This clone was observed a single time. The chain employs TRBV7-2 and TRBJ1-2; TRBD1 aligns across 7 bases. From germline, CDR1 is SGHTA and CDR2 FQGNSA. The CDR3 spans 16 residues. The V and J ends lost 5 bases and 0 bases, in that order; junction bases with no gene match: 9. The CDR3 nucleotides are TGTGCCAGCAGCCCCAGGGGGGCCCTGGCTAACTATGGCTACACCTTC. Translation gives CASSPRGALANYGYTF. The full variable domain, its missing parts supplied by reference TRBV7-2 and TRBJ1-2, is GAGVSQSPSNKVTEKGKDVELRCDPISGHTALYWYRQSLGQGLEFLIYFQGNSAPDKSGLPSDRFSAERTGGSVSTLTIQRTQQEDSAVYLCASSPRGALANYGYTFGSGTRLTVV.

CDR3: CASSLLYNEQFF. The CDR3 DNA follows: TGTGCCAGCAGCCTTTTGTACAATGAGCAGTTCTTC. V usage is TRBV7-2 and J usage is TRBJ2-1; no reliable D call. CDR3 size: 12 residues. Germline CDR1 is SGHTA and CDR2 is FQGNSA. Trimming removed 5 bases from V and 4 bases from J, with 6 bases in between.

For the CDR3, the DNA is TGCGCCAGCACTGGACTAGCCGGGACCGGGGAGCTGTTTTTT. This sequence encodes CASTGLAGTGELFF. The chain has TRBV5-1 and TRBJ2-2; 8 bases are shared with TRBD2. The V gene's germline CDR1 is SGHRS and CDR2 YFSETQ. CDR3 length: 14 amino acids. V lost 6 bases to trimming and J lost 5 bases; unmatched junction nucleotides: 6.

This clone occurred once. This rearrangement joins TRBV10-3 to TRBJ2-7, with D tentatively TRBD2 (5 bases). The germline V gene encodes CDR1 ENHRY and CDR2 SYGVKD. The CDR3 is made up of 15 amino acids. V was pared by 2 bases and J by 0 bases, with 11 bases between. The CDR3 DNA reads TGTGCCATCAGTGAGGGAGCGGTTAACTCCTACGAGCAGTACTTC. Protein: CAISEGAVNSYEQYF.

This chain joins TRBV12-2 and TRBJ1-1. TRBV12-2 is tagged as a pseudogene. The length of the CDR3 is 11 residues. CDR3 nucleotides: TGTGCAAGTCTCGGAGGGACTGAAGCTTTCTTT. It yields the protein CASLGGTEAFF.

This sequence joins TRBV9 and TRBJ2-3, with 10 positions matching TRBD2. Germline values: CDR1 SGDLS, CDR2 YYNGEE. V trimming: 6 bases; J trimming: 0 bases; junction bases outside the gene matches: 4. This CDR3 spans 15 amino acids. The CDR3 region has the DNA TGTGCCAGCACCAGGGGACTAGCGAGCACAGATACGCAGTATTTT. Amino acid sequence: CASTRGLASTDTQYF.

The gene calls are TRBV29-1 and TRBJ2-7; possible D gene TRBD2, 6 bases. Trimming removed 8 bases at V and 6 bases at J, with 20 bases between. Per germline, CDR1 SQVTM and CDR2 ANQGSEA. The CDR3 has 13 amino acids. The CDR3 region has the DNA TGCAGCCATCTTGGCCTAGCCGGGGGCGAGCAGTACTTC. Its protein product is CSHLGLAGGEQYF.

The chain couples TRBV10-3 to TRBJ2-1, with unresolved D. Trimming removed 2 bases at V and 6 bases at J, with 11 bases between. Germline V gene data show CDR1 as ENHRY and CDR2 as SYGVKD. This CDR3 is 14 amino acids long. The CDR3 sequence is CAISEPYSPNEQFF. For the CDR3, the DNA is TGTGCCATCAGTGAGCCCTACTCCCCCAATGAGCAGTTCTTC.

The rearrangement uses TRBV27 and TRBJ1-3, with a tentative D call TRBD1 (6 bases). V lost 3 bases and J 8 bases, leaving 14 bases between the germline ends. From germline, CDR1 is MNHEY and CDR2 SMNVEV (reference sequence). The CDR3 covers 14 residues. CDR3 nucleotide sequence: TGTGCCAGCAGTTTGAGGGGGAGCAAGGACACCATATATTTT. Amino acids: CASSLRGSKDTIYF.

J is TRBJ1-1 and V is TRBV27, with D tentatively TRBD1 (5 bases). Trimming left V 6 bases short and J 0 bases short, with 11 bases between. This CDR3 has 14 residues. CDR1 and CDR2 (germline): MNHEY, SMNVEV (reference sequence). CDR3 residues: CASSLEGLNTEAFF. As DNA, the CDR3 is TGTGCCAGCAGCTTGGAGGGGCTGAACACTGAAGCTTTCTTT.

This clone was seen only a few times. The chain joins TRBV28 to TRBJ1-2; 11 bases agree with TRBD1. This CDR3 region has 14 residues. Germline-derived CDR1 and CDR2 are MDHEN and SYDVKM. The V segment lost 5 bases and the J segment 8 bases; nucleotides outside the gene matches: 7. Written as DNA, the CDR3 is TGTGCCAGCAGTCTCGGACAGGGGGCGAAAGGCTACACCTTC. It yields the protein CASSLGQGAKGYTF.

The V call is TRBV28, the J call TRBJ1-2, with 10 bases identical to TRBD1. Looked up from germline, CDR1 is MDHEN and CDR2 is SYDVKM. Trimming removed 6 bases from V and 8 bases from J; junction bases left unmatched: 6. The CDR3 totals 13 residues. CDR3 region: CASRGTGVSGYTF. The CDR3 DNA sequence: TGTGCCAGCAGGGGGACAGGGGTTTCGGGCTACACCTTC.

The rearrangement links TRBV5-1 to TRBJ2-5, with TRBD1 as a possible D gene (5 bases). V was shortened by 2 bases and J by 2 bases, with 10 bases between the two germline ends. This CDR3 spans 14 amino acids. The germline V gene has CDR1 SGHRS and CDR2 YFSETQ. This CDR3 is CASSFDSQQETQYF. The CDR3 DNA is TGCGCCAGCAGCTTTGACAGCCAGCAAGAGACCCAGTACTTC.

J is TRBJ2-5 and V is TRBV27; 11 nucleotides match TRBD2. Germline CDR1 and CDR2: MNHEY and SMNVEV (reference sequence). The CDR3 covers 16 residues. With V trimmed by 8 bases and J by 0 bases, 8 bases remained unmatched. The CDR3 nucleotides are TGTGCCAGCCGAAATCGGGGACTAGCGGACCAAGAGACCCAGTACTTC. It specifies CASRNRGLADQETQYF.

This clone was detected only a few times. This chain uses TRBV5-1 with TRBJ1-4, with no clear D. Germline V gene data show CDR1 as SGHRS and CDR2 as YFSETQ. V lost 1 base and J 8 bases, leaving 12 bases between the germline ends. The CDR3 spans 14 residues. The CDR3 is CASSLRPGGEKLFF. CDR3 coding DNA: TGCGCCAGCAGCTTGAGGCCAGGCGGGGAAAAACTGTTTTTT. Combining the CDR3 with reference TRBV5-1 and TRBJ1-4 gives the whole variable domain KAGVTQTPRYLIKTRGQQVTLSCSPISGHRSVSWYQQTPGQGLQFLFEYFSETQRNKGNFPGRFSGRQFSNSRSEMNVSTLELGDSALYLCASSLRPGGEKLFFGSGTQLSVL.

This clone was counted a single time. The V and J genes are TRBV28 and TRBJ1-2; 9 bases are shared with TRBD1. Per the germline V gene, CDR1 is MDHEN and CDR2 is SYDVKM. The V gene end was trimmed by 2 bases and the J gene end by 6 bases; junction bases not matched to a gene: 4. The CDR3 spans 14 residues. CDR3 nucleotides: TGTGCCAGCAGTTTAAGGGACAGGGATAATGGCTACACCTTC. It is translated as CASSLRDRDNGYTF.

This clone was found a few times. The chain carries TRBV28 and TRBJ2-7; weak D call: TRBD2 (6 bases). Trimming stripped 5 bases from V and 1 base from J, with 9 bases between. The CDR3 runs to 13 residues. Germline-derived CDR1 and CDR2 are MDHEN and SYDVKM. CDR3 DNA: TGTGCCAGCAGTCGACTAGAATCCTACGAGCAGTACTTC. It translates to CASSRLESYEQYF.

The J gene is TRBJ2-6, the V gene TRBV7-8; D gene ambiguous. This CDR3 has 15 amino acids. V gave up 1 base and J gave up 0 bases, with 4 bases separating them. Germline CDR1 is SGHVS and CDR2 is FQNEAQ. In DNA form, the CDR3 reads TGTGCCAGCAGCTTAGATCGCTCTGGGGCCAACGTCCTGACTTTC. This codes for CASSLDRSGANVLTF.

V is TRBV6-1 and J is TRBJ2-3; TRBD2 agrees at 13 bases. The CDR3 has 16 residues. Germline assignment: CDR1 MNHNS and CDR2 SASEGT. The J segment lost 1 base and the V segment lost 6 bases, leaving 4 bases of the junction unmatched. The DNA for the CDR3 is TGTGCCAGCAGAGAACTAGCGGGAGGGGGCACAGATACGCAGTATTTT. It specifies CASRELAGGGTDTQYF.